This T cell receptor beta chain appears in the sequencing data of a study of T cell responses to AZD1222 COVID-19 vaccine. Study-level results: Only a handful of AZD1222 recipients tested seropositive at baseline.

Worth noting for this clone: As yet, its antigen is unknown. This same CDR3 is encoded by further DNA sequences in the sample.

Assay: immunoSEQ multiplex PCR; the TCRdb copy retains only in-frame clones and omits some. Among 250,000 to 300,000 clones listed, 90% to 95% were seen once. V lost 2 bases and J lost 2, with 6 bases in between. Germline-derived CDR1 and CDR2 are KGHSH and LQKENI. The CDR3 consists of 13 residues. Second doses at about 4 or about 12 weeks were pooled. Sequences were derived from peripheral blood, sampled 28 days after the second AZD1222 dose. This receptor was obtained from an adult who received the AZD1222 COVID-19 vaccine. The chain carries TRBV18 and TRBJ1-2; TRBD1 is a possible D gene (6 bases). Written as DNA, the CDR3 is TGTGCCAGCTCACCAGGGGGCAACTATGGCTACACCTTC. Its translation: CASSPGGNYGYTF. Full variable domain (rest looked up from reference TRBV18 and TRBJ1-2): NAGVMQNPRHLVRRRGQEARLRCSPMKGHSHVYWYRQLPEEGLKFMVYLQKENIIDESGMPKERFSAEFPKEGPSILRIQQVVRGDSAAYFCASSPGGNYGYTFGSGTRLTVV.